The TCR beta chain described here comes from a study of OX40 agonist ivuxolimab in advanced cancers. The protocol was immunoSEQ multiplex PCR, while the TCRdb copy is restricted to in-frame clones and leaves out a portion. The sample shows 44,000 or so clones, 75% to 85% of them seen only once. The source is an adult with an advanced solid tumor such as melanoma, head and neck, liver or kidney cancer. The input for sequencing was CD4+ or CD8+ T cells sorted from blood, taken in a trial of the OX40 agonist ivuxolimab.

The chain's CDR3 is CASSFLAGEQYF. DNA of the CDR3: TGTGCCAGTAGTTTCCTAGCCGGCGAGCAGTACTTC. The J gene is TRBJ2-7, the V gene TRBV19; a possible D gene is TRBD2 (5 bases). Germline assignment: CDR1 LNHDA and CDR2 SQIVND (reference sequence). V lost 5 bases, J lost 6 bases, and 11 bases lay in between. The CDR3 extends over 12 amino acids.